This TCR beta chain was observed in a study of blood T cell repertoires in COVID-19. Across the study: Samples taken during acute and convalescent COVID-19 were collected in the United States, Italy and Spain.

Assay used: immunoSEQ multiplex PCR; TCRdb lists only in-frame clones, some missing. The profile covers 70,000 to 95,000 clones, with 80% appearing a single time and roughly 15% taken by the ten largest. Germline-derived CDR1 and CDR2 are MNHEY and SVGAGI. Between the trimmed V and J ends, which lost 1 base and 2 bases, there was a span of 4 bases. The CDR3 has 13 residues. V usage is TRBV6-5 and J usage is TRBJ2-3; no reliable D call. The sequence derives from a human donor in a cohort sampled during active COVID-19. The sample was peripheral blood. The CDR3 protein is CASSYYYTDTQYF. The DNA of the CDR3 is TGTGCCAGCAGTTACTATTACACAGATACGCAGTATTTT.